This T cell receptor (beta chain) was captured by sequencing in a study of post-analysis software for immune sequencing data. Study overall: As for disease course, relapsing-remitting, secondary progressive and progressive-relapsing multiple sclerosis were all included.

This clonotype was seen only a few times. Its antigen is currently unknown. The V and J ends lost 5 bases and 3 bases respectively, with 11 bases between them. CDR3 length: 13 amino acids. Germline V lookup: CDR1 MGHRA, CDR2 YSYEKL. Study-level findings and limits: Analysis by F measure revealed that same-batch samples clustered strongly together. TRBV5-6, TRBV5-1 and TRBV20-1 belonged to a set of roughly five TRBV segments that were more frequent in patients than controls.

cDNA libraries of TCR beta carried unique molecular identifiers. Using its own MiXCR run on the PCR reads, TCRdb lists one record per CDR3 protein. The sample lists 650,000 to 850,000 distinct CDR3 sequences; 53% were seen once. This chain uses TRBV4-1 with TRBJ2-7; D remains unclear. Sample: blood. This TCR was recovered from a girl aged 10 to 17 with multiple sclerosis. CDR3 bases: TGCGCCAGCAGCTTCCAAATCGGCTACGAGCAGTACTTC. This gives the protein CASSFQIGYEQYF.